The T cell receptor (beta chain) under discussion was sequenced for a study of early T cells in non-severe SARS-CoV-2 infection. Study details: Sequenced material consisted of bulk RNA (from unsorted whole blood), and chains were unpaired. Study observations and caveats: VDJdb-based annotation leaned toward anti-spike CD8 responses and missed private and CD4 specificities.

Researchers tagged individual cDNA molecules with unique molecular identifiers. One entry per CDR3 protein results from TCRdb running MiXCR on the 5' RACE reads. The table has tens of thousands of distinct CDR3 sequences, less than 9.5% seen once; the top ten hold 3.5% to 5%. Germline CDR1 is SGHRS and CDR2 is YFSETQ. Germline trimming cut 4 bases from V and 5 bases from J; bases unmatched to any gene: 9. The CDR3 loop spans 15 amino acids. Many counts were recorded for this clonotype. Its antigen is not known. This sequence joins TRBV5-1 and TRBJ2-3; 8 bases map to TRBD2. Sequencing input: whole blood. The TCR sequence derives from an adult who was a healthcare worker with PCR-confirmed SARS-CoV-2 infection or an uninfected control (not recorded which). Here the CDR3 DNA reads TGCGCCAGCAGCCCCACCGGGGGGGGCGGAGATACGCAGTATTTT. This sequence encodes CASSPTGGGGDTQYF.